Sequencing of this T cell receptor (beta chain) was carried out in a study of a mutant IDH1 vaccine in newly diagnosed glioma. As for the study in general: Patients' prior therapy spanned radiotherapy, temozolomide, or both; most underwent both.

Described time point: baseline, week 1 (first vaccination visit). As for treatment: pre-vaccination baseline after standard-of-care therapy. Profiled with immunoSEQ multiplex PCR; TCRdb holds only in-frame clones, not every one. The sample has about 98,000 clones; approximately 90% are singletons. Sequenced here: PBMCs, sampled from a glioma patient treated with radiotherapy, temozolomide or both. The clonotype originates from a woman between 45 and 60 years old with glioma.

DNA of the CDR3: TGCGCCAGCAGCCAAGTTCCACTAGCGGGAGGTCTCGGGGAGACCCAGTACTTC. It specifies CASSQVPLAGGLGETQYF. The V call is TRBV4-1, the J call TRBJ2-5; TRBD2 agrees at 12 bases. The J segment lost 5 bases and the V segment lost 1 base, leaving 11 bases of the junction unmatched. The CDR3 length is 18 residues. Germline CDR1 reads MGHRA; CDR2 reads YSYEKL.